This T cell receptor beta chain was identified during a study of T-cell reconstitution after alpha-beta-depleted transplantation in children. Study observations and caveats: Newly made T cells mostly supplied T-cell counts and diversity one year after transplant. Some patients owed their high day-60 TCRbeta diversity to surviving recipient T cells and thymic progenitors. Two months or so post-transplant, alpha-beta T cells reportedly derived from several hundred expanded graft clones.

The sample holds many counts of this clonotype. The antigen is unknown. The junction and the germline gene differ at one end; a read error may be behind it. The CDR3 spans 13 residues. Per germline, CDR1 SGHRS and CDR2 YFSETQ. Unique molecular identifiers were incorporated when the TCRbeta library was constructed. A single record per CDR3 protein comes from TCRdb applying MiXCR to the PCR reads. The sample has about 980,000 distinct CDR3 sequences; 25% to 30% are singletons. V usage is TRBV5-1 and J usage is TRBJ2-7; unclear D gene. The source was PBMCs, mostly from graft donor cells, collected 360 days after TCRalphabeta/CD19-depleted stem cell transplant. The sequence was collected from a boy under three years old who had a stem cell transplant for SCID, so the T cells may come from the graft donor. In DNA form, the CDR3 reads TGTGCCAGCAGCTTAGGAGTCCCCTACGAGCAGTACTTC. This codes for CASSLGVPYEQYF. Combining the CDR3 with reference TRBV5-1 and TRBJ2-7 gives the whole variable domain KAGVTQTPRYLIKTRGQQVTLSCSPISGHRSVSWYQQTPGQGLQFLFEYFSETQRNKGNFPGRFSGRQFSNSRSEMNVSTLELGDSALYLCASSLGVPYEQYFGPGTRLTVT.